This T cell receptor beta chain was identified during a study of human CD8 memory T cell subsets. Generation of TCR beta libraries used UMI-labeled 5' RACE. TCRdb reanalyzed the 5' RACE reads and collapses them to one entry per CDR3 protein, without DNA. This sample's table reports around 9,800 distinct CDR3 sequences. Enrichment for total CD8+ T cells was performed by negative magnetic separation. Regarding this clonotype: What it recognizes is unknown.

Study findings and constraints: Among the subsets, Chao1 estimates suggested that stem-like memory T cells were more diverse than precursor exhausted T cells.

The CDR3 extends over 14 amino acids. Germline CDR1 LNHDA, CDR2 SQIVND (reference sequence). J is TRBJ2-3 and V is TRBV19; lacking DNA, the TRBD2 call made by TCRdb goes unchecked. The sample was CD8+ T cells from PBMCs. This TCR was recovered from a human donor in good health. The chain's CDR3 is CASSDRLVGDTQYF.